These 22 T cell receptor beta chains share one sample of origin, sequenced in a study of cytomegalovirus exposure and HLA in healthy donors (dated by TCRdb to the late 2010s). The library was built by means of the immunoSEQ multiplex PCR assay. The multiplex PCR relied on a mix of 60 forward primers for TCR Vbeta segments and 13 reverse primers for TCR Jbeta segments. This immuneACCESS table, as held by TCRdb, lists in-frame sequences with V and J called but not all clones. Of the missing ones, under half trace to an unresolved V gene in checked studies; the others have no known cause. Across this sample there are about 170,000 clones, with 77% seen only once. In total, the top ten clones hold approximately 1.3% of the sample. Specimen: PBMCs. The receptors originated from a woman between 25 and 40 years old in good health and CMV-seropositive.

The chain has TRBV27 and TRBJ2-3, with a weak D call TRBD1 (5 bases). The ends were cut back, 8 bases at V and 11 bases at J, with 17 bases in the middle. The CDR3 is made up of 12 amino acids. In germline, CDR1 is MNHEY, CDR2 SMNVEV (reference sequence). CDR3 sequence (DNA): TGTGCCAGCGGAAAGTCCCAGGGAATGCAGTATTTT. Translating it yields CASGKSQGMQYF.

CDR3 amino acids: CASSQATASGRGGDEQYF. Written as DNA, the CDR3 is TGTGCCAGCAGCCAAGCCACGGCTAGCGGGAGGGGGGGCGACGAGCAGTACTTC. This chain connects TRBV4-2 to TRBJ2-7; 12 bases align to TRBD2. The CDR3 is made up of 18 amino acids. Germline loops: CDR1 LGHNA, CDR2 YNFKEQ. The trim removed 1 base at V and 5 bases at J, leaving 12 bases unmatched.

The DNA of the CDR3 is TGTGCCAGCAGCCCAGGACTAGCCCACCACGAGCAGTACTTC. This encodes CASSPGLAHHEQYF. The chain uses TRBV7-2 and TRBJ2-7; 8 nucleotides line up with TRBD2. The ends lost 5 bases at V and 5 bases at J; junction bases unmatched: 8. The CDR3 is made up of 14 amino acids. Per the germline V gene, CDR1 is SGHTA and CDR2 is FQGNSA.

The table lists this clone with a count of one. This chain links TRBV25-1 with TRBJ1-2; 8 nucleotides match TRBD1. The CDR3 is made up of 14 amino acids. The germline V gene encodes CDR1 MGHDK and CDR2 SYGVNS. The J segment lost 2 bases and the V segment lost 4 bases, leaving 3 bases of the junction unmatched. The CDR3: CASSGQGANYGYTF. DNA for the CDR3: TGTGCCAGCAGTGGGCAGGGGGCGAACTATGGCTACACCTTC.

This rearrangement joins TRBV10-3 to TRBJ2-5, with 13 bases fitting TRBD2. Germline trimming cut 6 bases from V and 5 bases from J; bases unmatched to any gene: 6. CDR3 length: 15 amino acids. Germline CDR1 and CDR2: ENHRY and SYGVKD. CDR3 nucleotides: TGTGCCATCAGGCGGGGACTAGCGGGACTCGAGACCCAGTACTTC. It translates to CAIRRGLAGLETQYF.

The chain joins TRBV5-1 to TRBJ2-3; 10 nucleotides line up with TRBD2. V shed 0 bases, J shed 4 bases, and the junction held 11 bases outside the gene matches. This CDR3 contains 18 residues. The germline gives CDR1 SGHRS, CDR2 YFSETQ. The CDR3 is CASSLGSGRDWAPDTQYF. DNA of the CDR3: TGCGCCAGCAGCTTGGGAAGCGGGAGGGATTGGGCCCCAGATACGCAGTATTTT. The full variable domain, with the rest looked up from reference TRBV5-1 and TRBJ2-3, is KAGVTQTPRYLIKTRGQQVTLSCSPISGHRSVSWYQQTPGQGLQFLFEYFSETQRNKGNFPGRFSGRQFSNSRSEMNVSTLELGDSALYLCASSLGSGRDWAPDTQYFGPGTRLTVL.

This clone was recorded only once. This sequence joins TRBV7-8 and TRBJ2-2; possibly TRBD1 for D (5 bases). Germline loops: CDR1 SGHVS, CDR2 FQNEAQ. This CDR3 contains 15 residues. V lost 10 bases and J lost 5, with 20 bases in between. In DNA, the CDR3 is TGTGCCACCCCAGGGTTCCTCTCTCGGACCGGGGAGCTGTTTTTT. It translates to CATPGFLSRTGELFF.

V usage is TRBV21-1 and J usage is TRBJ2-1; TRBD2 reflects the table's D call only, with no check against the DNA. TRBV21-1 is assigned pseudogene status. This CDR3 is built from 18 residues. DNA for the CDR3: TGTGCCAGCAGCAAACTACCCCCGCCTAGCAGCTCCTACAATGAGCAGTTCTTC. This translates into CASSKLPPPSSSYNEQFF.

V gene TRBV5-6 combines with J gene TRBJ2-7; no firm D call. The CDR3 is made up of 12 amino acids. Trimming removed 0 bases from V and 9 bases from J, with 10 bases in between. CDR1 and CDR2 (germline): SGHDT, YYEEEE. The CDR3 DNA follows: TGTGCCAGCAGCTTGGCCGACGCAGGGCAGTACTTC. It specifies CASSLADAGQYF.

There are a few counts of this clone. This same CDR3 is encoded by further DNA sequences in the sample. V and J are TRBV5-6 and TRBJ1-1; D is unresolved. With 4 bases removed from V and 0 bases from J, the gap between germline ends came to 22 bases. The germline CDR1 and CDR2 sequences are SGHDT and YYEEEE. CDR3 size: 18 residues. The CDR3 here is CASSGGASGLMMNTEAFF. The CDR3 nucleotides read TGTGCCAGCAGCGGTGGCGCTTCAGGCCTCATGATGAACACTGAAGCTTTCTTT.

The chain couples TRBV5-1 to TRBJ1-3; a possible D gene is TRBD1 (6 bases). Germline-derived CDR1 and CDR2 are SGHRS and YFSETQ. The CDR3 length is 16 residues. Trimming removed 1 base at V and 4 bases at J, with 15 bases between. The CDR3 DNA reads TGCGCCAGCAGCTTGACAGGGCCCACGGGAGGAAACACCATATATTTT. This encodes CASSLTGPTGGNTIYF.

This rearrangement joins TRBV5-1 to TRBJ2-7; D is uncertain. This CDR3 spans 15 amino acids. V lost 3 bases and J 0 bases, leaving 13 bases between the germline ends. CDR1 and CDR2 (germline): SGHRS, YFSETQ. The DNA of the CDR3 is TGCGCCAGCAGCTCGGCGGAGCTGAGCTCCTACGAGCAGTACTTC. It specifies CASSSAELSSYEQYF. The variable domain in full, completed from reference TRBV5-1 and TRBJ2-7, reads KAGVTQTPRYLIKTRGQQVTLSCSPISGHRSVSWYQQTPGQGLQFLFEYFSETQRNKGNFPGRFSGRQFSNSRSEMNVSTLELGDSALYLCASSSAELSSYEQYFGPGTRLTVT.

In this sample, this clone turned up once. CDR3 coding DNA: TGCGCCAGCGCTGATAGCGGGGTGGGGGATACGCAGTATTTT. Residues: CASADSGVGDTQYF. The chain uses TRBV4-3 and TRBJ2-3; TRBD2 agrees at 8 bases. The CDR3 consists of 14 residues. Germline trimming cut 8 bases from V and 6 bases from J; bases unmatched to any gene: 10. The germline CDR1 and CDR2 sequences are LGHNA and YSLEER.

A note on this clone: At one boundary the junction diverges from the germline segment, which might be a read error. This chain joins TRBV18 and TRBJ1-4, with a tentative D call TRBD1 (6 bases). The germline V gene encodes CDR1 KGHSH and CDR2 LQKENI. This CDR3 has 19 residues. This CDR3 is CASSPLRVGTPLTNEKLFF. CDR3 sequence (DNA): TGTGCCAGCTCGCCACTTAGGGTTGGGACACCTCTAACTAATGAAAAACTGTTTTTT.

This clone was detected once. This chain joins TRBV27 and TRBJ2-4; 7 positions match TRBD1. Trimming took 3 bases from V and 1 from J; bases not matched to a gene: 6. Per germline, CDR1 MNHEY and CDR2 SMNVEV (reference sequence). The length of the CDR3 is 16 residues. The CDR3 bases are TGTGCCAGCAGTTTTGACAGGGAAGGGGCCAAAAACATTCAGTACTTC. It translates to CASSFDREGAKNIQYF.

The chain recombines TRBV15 with TRBJ1-2, with TRBD1 as a possible D gene (5 bases). In germline, CDR1 is LNHNV, CDR2 YYDKDF (reference sequence). Between the trimmed V and J ends, which lost 0 bases and 1 base, there was a span of 9 bases. CDR3 length equals 15 residues. CDR3 coding DNA: TGTGCCACCAGCAGAGATAGGCAGGGTAACTATGGCTACACCTTC. The encoded protein is CATSRDRQGNYGYTF.

The chain links TRBV7-2 to TRBJ2-1; TRBD2 matches 7 bases. Germline CDR1 reads SGHTA; CDR2 reads FQGNSA. The ends lost 0 bases at V and 9 bases at J; junction bases unmatched: 5. The CDR3 contains 14 residues. The CDR3 sequence is CASSLAGTKIEQFF. The CDR3 bases are TGTGCCAGCAGCTTAGCCGGGACTAAGATTGAGCAGTTCTTC.

V usage is TRBV7-3 and J usage is TRBJ2-3; D possibly corresponds to TRBD1 (5 bases). This CDR3 spans 15 amino acids. CDR1 SGHTA and CDR2 FQGTGA come from the germline V gene. V gave up 5 bases and J gave up 0 bases, with 12 bases separating them. The CDR3 protein is CASSQLQGSTDTQYF. For the CDR3, the DNA is TGTGCCAGCAGCCAACTCCAGGGTAGCACAGATACGCAGTATTTT.

The chain recombines TRBV10-3 with TRBJ1-1; no firm D call. The CDR3 has 12 residues. Trimming stripped 4 bases from V and 1 base from J, with 4 bases between. Germline loops: CDR1 ENHRY, CDR2 SYGVKD. This chain's CDR3 is CAISGQNTEAFF. In DNA form, the CDR3 reads TGTGCCATCAGTGGACAGAACACTGAAGCTTTCTTT.

This chain uses TRBV5-1 with TRBJ1-5; D possibly corresponds to TRBD1 (6 bases). V shed 0 bases and J shed 7 bases, with 14 bases lying between them. Germline V gene data show CDR1 as SGHRS and CDR2 as YFSETQ. This CDR3 spans 15 amino acids. The CDR3: CASSLEGGHGQPQHF. The CDR3, as DNA: TGCGCCAGCAGCTTGGAGGGGGGGCACGGACAGCCCCAGCATTTT.

The chain combines TRBV29-1 with TRBJ2-7, with TRBD2 identical over 12 bases. The CDR3 loop spans 14 amino acids. V dropped 6 bases and J dropped 2; count of bases not matched to a gene: 5. Germline-derived CDR1 and CDR2 are SQVTM and ANQGSEA. The CDR3 here is CSVQTSGSPYEQYF. Written as DNA, the CDR3 is TGCAGCGTGCAGACTAGCGGGAGTCCCTACGAGCAGTACTTC.

The CDR3 DNA reads as TGTGCCAGCAGTGGCCGGGCGGGTCAGAACACCGGGGAGCTGTTTTTT. Its translation: CASSGRAGQNTGELFF. The chain links TRBV6-6 to TRBJ2-2, with a possible D match to TRBD2 (5 bases). Germline V lookup: CDR1 MNHNY, CDR2 SVGAGI (reference sequence). The CDR3 loop spans 16 amino acids. Trimming cost V 5 bases and J 1 base, with 14 bases left between them.